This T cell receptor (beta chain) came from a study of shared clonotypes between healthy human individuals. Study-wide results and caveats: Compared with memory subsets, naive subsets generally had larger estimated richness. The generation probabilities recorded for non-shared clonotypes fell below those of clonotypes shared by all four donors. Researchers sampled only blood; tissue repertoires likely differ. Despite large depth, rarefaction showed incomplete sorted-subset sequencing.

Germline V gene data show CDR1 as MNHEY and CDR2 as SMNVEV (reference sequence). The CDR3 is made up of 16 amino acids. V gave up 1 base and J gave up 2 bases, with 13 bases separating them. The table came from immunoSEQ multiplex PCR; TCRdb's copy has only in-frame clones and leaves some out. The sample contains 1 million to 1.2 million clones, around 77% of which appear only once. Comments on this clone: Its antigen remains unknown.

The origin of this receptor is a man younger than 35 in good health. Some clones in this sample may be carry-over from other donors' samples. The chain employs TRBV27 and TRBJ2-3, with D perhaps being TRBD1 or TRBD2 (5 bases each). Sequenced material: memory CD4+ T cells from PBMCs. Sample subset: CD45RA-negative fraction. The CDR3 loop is CASSLLSGTTTDTQYF. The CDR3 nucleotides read TGTGCCAGCAGTTTATTGTCCGGGACGACCACAGATACGCAGTATTTT.